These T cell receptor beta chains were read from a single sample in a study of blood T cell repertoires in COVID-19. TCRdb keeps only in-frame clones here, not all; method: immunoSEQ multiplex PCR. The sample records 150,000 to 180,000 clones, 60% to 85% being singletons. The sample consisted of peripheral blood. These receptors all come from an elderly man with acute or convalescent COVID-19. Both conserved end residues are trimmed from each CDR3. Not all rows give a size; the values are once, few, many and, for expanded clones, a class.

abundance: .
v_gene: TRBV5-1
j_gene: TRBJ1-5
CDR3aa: ASSPTGGGQPQH

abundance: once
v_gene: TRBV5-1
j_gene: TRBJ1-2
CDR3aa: ASSLGQGQKLDGYT

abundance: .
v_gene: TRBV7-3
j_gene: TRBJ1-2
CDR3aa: ASSEGQGSNYGYT

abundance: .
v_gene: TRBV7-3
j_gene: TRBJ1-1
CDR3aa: ASSRGPGRDVGTEAF

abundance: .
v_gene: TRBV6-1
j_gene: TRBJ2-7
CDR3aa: ASSEPGQGNYEQY

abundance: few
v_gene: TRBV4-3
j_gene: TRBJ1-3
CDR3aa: ASSHVGQGATIY

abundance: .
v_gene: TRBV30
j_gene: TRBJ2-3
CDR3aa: ACRGVAGGTDTQY

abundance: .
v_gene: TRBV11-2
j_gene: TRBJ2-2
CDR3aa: ASSRQGATGELF

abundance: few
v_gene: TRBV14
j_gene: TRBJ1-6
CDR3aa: ASSQTGSYNSPLH

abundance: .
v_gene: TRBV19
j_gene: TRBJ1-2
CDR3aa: ASSTKTRDRGHGYT